Detailed here is one TCR beta chain. The source of the sample is a study of T cells after yellow fever vaccination. The CDR3 runs 14 residues. Germline CDR1 is SGHTA and CDR2 is FQGTGA. V was clipped by 6 bases and J by 4 bases; unmatched bases: 6. A single record per CDR3 protein comes from TCRdb applying MiXCR to the 5' RACE reads. The data hold more than 450,000 distinct CDR3 sequences, with around a fifth observed a single time. The sequences come from PBMCs, collected more than 20 days after the first yellow fever vaccination. This chain joins TRBV7-3 and TRBJ2-5, with 9 bases lining up with TRBD1. This clonotype originated in a man aged 18 to 29 who received the YFV17D yellow fever vaccine. The CDR3 bases are TGTGCCAGCAGTACAGGGGGCGCAGGAGAGACCCAGTACTTC. It is translated as CASSTGGAGETQYF.